This T cell receptor (beta chain) emerged from a study of T cell responses to AZD1222 COVID-19 vaccine. Study-level background: Analyses pooled second doses at about 4 or about 12 weeks. Whole-study findings and limits: Seropositivity was recorded at baseline in only 6 or 7 AZD1222 recipients.

Trimming shortened V by 2 bases and J by 3 bases, and 14 bases separated the two germline ends. CDR1 SEHNR and CDR2 FQNEAQ come from the germline V gene (reference sequence). The CDR3 length is 15 residues. As to this clone: The antigen remains undetermined.

TCRdb's copy holds only in-frame clones and misses some; the assay was immunoSEQ multiplex PCR. The table has approximately 150,000 clones, roughly 92% seen once. The specimen was peripheral blood, collected on day 0 of AZD1222 vaccination. The sequence was obtained from an adult in good health. The V call is TRBV7-9, the J call TRBJ2-7, with unresolved D. The CDR3 nucleotides are TGTGCCAGCAGCTTATTGGACGGTCCAAACTACGAGCAGTACTTC. Residues: CASSLLDGPNYEQYF.